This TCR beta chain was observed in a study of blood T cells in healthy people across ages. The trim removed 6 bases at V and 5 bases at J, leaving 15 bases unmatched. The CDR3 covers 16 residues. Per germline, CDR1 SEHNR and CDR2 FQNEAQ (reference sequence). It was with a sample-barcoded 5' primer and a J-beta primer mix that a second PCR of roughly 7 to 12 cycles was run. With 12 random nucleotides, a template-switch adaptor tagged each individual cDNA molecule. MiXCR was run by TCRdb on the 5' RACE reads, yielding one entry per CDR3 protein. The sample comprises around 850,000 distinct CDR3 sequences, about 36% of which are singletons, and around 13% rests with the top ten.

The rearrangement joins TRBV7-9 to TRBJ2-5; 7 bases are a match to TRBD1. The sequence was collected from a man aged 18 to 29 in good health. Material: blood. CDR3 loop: CASSHLRDSQRETQYF. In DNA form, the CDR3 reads TGTGCCAGCAGTCATCTCCGGGACAGCCAAAGGGAGACCCAGTACTTC.